This is a list of T cell receptor beta chains from one sample in a study of blood T cell repertoires in COVID-19. Repertoires were generated with immunoSEQ multiplex PCR, while TCRdb's copy carries only in-frame clones and drops some. The top ten hold around 6% of the sample, which has 65,000 or so clones, approximately 73% seen once. The sample consisted of peripheral blood. The receptor set was obtained from a woman in her forties or fifties with active or convalescent COVID-19. CDR3s leave out the opening cysteine and the closing phenylalanine or tryptophan. The D gene is left open where the match is weak.

V: TRBV5-1
D: .
CDR3: ASSSMTQNTEAF

V: TRBV11-2
D: TRBD1
CDR3: ASSLQGAVGYT

V: TRBV21-1
D: .
CDR3: ASSKPWDRLE

V: TRBV5-6
D: TRBD1
CDR3: ASSLGDSTYEQY

V: TRBV5-6
D: TRBD1
CDR3: ASSLGQGNTGELF

V: TRBV7-6
D: .
CDR3: ASSLEGDTHNEQF

V: TRBV28
D: .
CDR3: ASSDGWGYT

V: TRBV18
D: TRBD1
CDR3: ASSSNAQGISYGYT

V: TRBV5-1
D: TRBD2
CDR3: ASSLGLAGYNEQF

V: TRBV5-1
D: TRBD1
CDR3: ASSFLDRAPYSNQPQH

V: TRBV9
D: TRBD1
CDR3: ASSSRTGGMQETQY

V: TRBV4-1
D: TRBD1
CDR3: ASSQWTGEAF

V: TRBV11-1
D: .
CDR3: ASSLNRQDGYT

V: TRBV2
D: .
CDR3: ASSVLARAH

V: TRBV30
D: TRBD2
CDR3: AWSMDPPSGTSGRDTQY

V: TRBV7-2
D: TRBD2
CDR3: ASSPGTSSHEQY

V: TRBV7-6
D: TRBD2
CDR3: ASSLLAGLGEQF

V: TRBV30
D: .
CDR3: AWSVPGGSGNTIY

V: TRBV19
D: .
CDR3: ASSHYRAFAEAF

V: TRBV5-4
D: .
CDR3: ASRPGVNTGELF

V: TRBV18
D: .
CDR3: ASSPRDTPLMGYT

V: TRBV12-3/TRBV12-4
D: .
CDR3: ASSPNSQYGYT

V: TRBV6-4
D: TRBD1
CDR3: ASRDRGYEQY

V: TRBV7-2
D: .
CDR3: ASSPGHPNEKLF

V: TRBV5-1
D: .
CDR3: ASSLVTGSYNSPLH

V: TRBV4-1
D: .
CDR3: ASSQATQGRVYGYT

V: TRBV10-3
D: .
CDR3: AITPGMGAAF

V: TRBV4-2
D: .
CDR3: ASSQAPGGPTGQY

V: TRBV5-5
D: .
CDR3: ASSLWATTEAF

V: TRBV25-1
D: TRBD1
CDR3: ASSEYQGDEKLF

V: TRBV7-2
D: .
CDR3: ASSFGPSDNSPLH

V: TRBV5-1
D: TRBD2
CDR3: ASSSPGTSGINTDTQY

V: TRBV27
D: TRBD2
CDR3: ASSLFVLSGRAPDTQY

V: TRBV19
D: TRBD1
CDR3: ASSRLGGQGESSYNSPLH

V: TRBV15
D: .
CDR3: ATSRGTPEKLF